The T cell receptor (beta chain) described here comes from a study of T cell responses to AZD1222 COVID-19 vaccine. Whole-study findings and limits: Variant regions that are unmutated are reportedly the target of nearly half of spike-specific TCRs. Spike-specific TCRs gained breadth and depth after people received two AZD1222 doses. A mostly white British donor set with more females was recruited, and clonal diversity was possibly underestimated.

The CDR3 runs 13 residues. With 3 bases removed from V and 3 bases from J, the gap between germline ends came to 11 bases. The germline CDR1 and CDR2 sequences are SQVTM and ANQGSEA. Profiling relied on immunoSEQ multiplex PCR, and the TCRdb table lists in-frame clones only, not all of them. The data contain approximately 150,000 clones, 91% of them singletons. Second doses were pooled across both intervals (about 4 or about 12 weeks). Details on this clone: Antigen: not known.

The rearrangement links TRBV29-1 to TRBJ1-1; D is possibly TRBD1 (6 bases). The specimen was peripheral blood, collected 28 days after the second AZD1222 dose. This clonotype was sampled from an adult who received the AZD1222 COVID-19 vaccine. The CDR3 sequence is CSVERGPDTEAFF. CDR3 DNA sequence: TGCAGCGTTGAGCGGGGGCCGGACACTGAAGCTTTCTTT.